The 24 T cell receptor beta chains below come from one sample, sequenced in a study of cytotoxic CD8 clonotypes in ibrutinib-treated CLL. Sequenced by immunoSEQ multiplex PCR; TCRdb stores in-frame clones only, minus some. The sample gives roughly 110,000 clones, 58% of which show up once; about 40% is in the top ten. Material: PBMCs, obtained after 24 months of ibrutinib treatment. The receptors stem from a human donor with chronic lymphocytic leukemia.

This clone was counted between two and nine times. J is TRBJ1-2 and V is TRBV6-6, with no clear D. The CDR3 contains 15 residues. Trimming removed 4 bases from V and 0 bases from J, with 12 bases in between. Germline CDR1 reads MNHNY; CDR2 reads SVGAGI (reference sequence). The CDR3 reads CASSSRAGANYGYTF. The CDR3 DNA sequence: TGTGCCAGCAGTTCGAGAGCCGGAGCTAACTATGGCTACACCTTC.

This clone was seen a few times. The CDR3 DNA follows: TGTGCCAGCAGCTACCAGCGGGGGGGCCTTAATGAGCAGTTCTTC. This translates into CASSYQRGGLNEQFF. The gene calls are TRBV7-2 and TRBJ2-1; TRBD2 agrees at 10 bases. The CDR3 loop spans 15 amino acids. Germline values: CDR1 SGHTA, CDR2 FQGNSA. V dropped 4 bases and J dropped 7; count of bases not matched to a gene: 7.

The V call is TRBV5-4, the J call TRBJ1-1; D is ambiguous. Trimming removed 3 bases at V and 0 bases at J, with 15 bases between. Per the germline V gene, CDR1 is SGHNT and CDR2 is YYREEE (reference sequence). The CDR3 covers 16 residues. The CDR3 DNA is TGTGCCAGCAGCTCAAACCTACCCAATATGAACACTGAAGCTTTCTTT. This codes for CASSSNLPNMNTEAFF.

V usage is TRBV6-1 and J usage is TRBJ1-6, with D unresolved. From germline, CDR1 is MNHNS and CDR2 SASEGT. This CDR3 comprises 14 residues. Trimming took 6 bases from V and 4 from J, leaving 10 bases between them. In DNA form, the CDR3 reads TGTGCCAGCAGCCCCGGCCTTTATAATTCACCCCTCCACTTT. Its translation is CASSPGLYNSPLHF.

The rearrangement links TRBV10-3 to TRBJ2-5; D might be TRBD2 (6 bases). Germline V gives CDR1 ENHRY, CDR2 SYGVKD. The V and J ends lost 4 bases and 2 bases respectively, with 14 bases between them. The CDR3 length is 15 residues. CDR3 nucleotide sequence: TGTGCCATCAGTGGGGGCCGCGGGGATCAAGAGACCCAGTACTTC. Translation: CAISGGRGDQETQYF.

The V gene is TRBV5-1, the J gene TRBJ2-2; D is perhaps TRBD2 (5 bases). Trimming left V 4 bases short and J 5 bases short, with 6 bases between. This CDR3 has 12 residues. Germline CDR1 and CDR2: SGHRS and YFSETQ. The CDR3 DNA reads as TGCGCCAGCAGCCGGAGGACCGGGGAGCTGTTTTTT. It translates to CASSRRTGELFF. The full variable domain, its missing parts supplied by reference TRBV5-1 and TRBJ2-2, is KAGVTQTPRYLIKTRGQQVTLSCSPISGHRSVSWYQQTPGQGLQFLFEYFSETQRNKGNFPGRFSGRQFSNSRSEMNVSTLELGDSALYLCASSRRTGELFFGEGSRLTVL.

This rearrangement joins TRBV11-3 to TRBJ1-4; D unresolved. V was trimmed by 5 bases and J by 4 bases, leaving 17 bases between them. Germline V gives CDR1 SGHNT, CDR2 YENEEA. The length of the CDR3 is 16 residues. This CDR3 is CASSQPFAANNEKLFF. DNA of the CDR3: TGTGCCAGCAGCCAACCTTTTGCAGCGAATAATGAAAAACTGTTTTTT.

This clone came up a few times. J is TRBJ2-5 and V is TRBV7-2; tentatively, D is TRBD1 (6 bases). V lost 3 bases and J lost 5, with 10 bases in between. The CDR3 has 13 residues. In germline, CDR1 is SGHTA, CDR2 FQGNSA. The CDR3: CASSFTGQETQYF. CDR3 nucleotide sequence: TGTGCCAGCAGCTTTACAGGACAGGAGACCCAGTACTTC.

This clone was detected only a few times. V and J are TRBV6-1 and TRBJ2-7; 9 nucleotides match TRBD1. Trimming at V came to 11 bases and at J to 0 bases, leaving 11 bases not matched to a gene. The CDR3 sequence is 15 residues long. The germline V gene encodes CDR1 MNHNS and CDR2 SASEGT. CDR3 nucleotides: TGTGCCGGCGTGACCGACAGGGGGAGCTCCTACGAGCAGTACTTC. This encodes CAGVTDRGSSYEQYF.

The chain has TRBV10-3 and TRBJ1-5; perhaps TRBD1 as D (5 bases). The V gene lost 8 bases and the J gene lost 0 bases, with 11 bases spanning the gap. CDR3 length equals 14 residues. Germline V gives CDR1 ENHRY, CDR2 SYGVKD. The CDR3 loop reads CAIGGGDSNQPQHF. The CDR3 DNA is TGTGCCATCGGTGGAGGGGATAGCAATCAGCCCCAGCATTTT.

The CDR3 reads CASSVGSTNTEAFF. CDR3 in DNA: TGTGCCAGCAGCGTAGGGAGCACGAACACTGAAGCTTTCTTT. The V gene is TRBV9, the J gene TRBJ1-1; D unresolved. V lost 0 bases, J lost 1 base, and 7 bases lay in between. Germline V gene sequence: CDR1 SGDLS, CDR2 YYNGEE. There are 14 residues in the CDR3.

As concerns this clone: This specimen includes other DNA sequences encoding the same CDR3. The rearrangement links TRBV6-6 to TRBJ2-1; no firm D call. Trimming left V 6 bases short and J 4 bases short, with 4 bases between. CDR1 MNHNY and CDR2 SVGAGI come from the germline V gene (reference sequence). This CDR3 spans 11 amino acids. This CDR3 reads CASSTYNEQFF. In DNA, the CDR3 is TGTGCCAGCAGCACATACAATGAGCAGTTCTTC.

This clone was recorded at least ten times. V usage is TRBV7-2 and J usage is TRBJ2-5; the match to TRBD2 covers 12 bases. The CDR3 covers 15 residues. Germline V gene sequence: CDR1 SGHTA, CDR2 FQGNSA. The J segment lost 2 bases and the V segment lost 2 bases, leaving 0 bases of the junction unmatched. DNA of the CDR3: TGTGCCAGCAGCTTACTAGCGGGGGGGCAAGAGACCCAGTACTTC. Protein: CASSLLAGGQETQYF.

This clone occurred a few times. DNA for the CDR3: TGTGCCAGCAGCTTGACCCGGGGTTCTACTAATCAGCCCCAGCATTTT. It codes for CASSLTRGSTNQPQHF. The J gene is TRBJ1-5, the V gene TRBV5-6; D not resolved. The V gene lost 1 base and the J gene lost 4 bases, with 15 bases spanning the gap. CDR3 length equals 16 residues. Germline loops: CDR1 SGHDT, CDR2 YYEEEE. Supplemented by reference TRBV5-6 and TRBJ1-5, the full variable domain reads DAGVTQSPTHLIKTRGQQVTLRCSPKSGHDTVSWYQQALGQGPQFIFQYYEEEERQRGNFPDRFSGHQFPNYSSELNVNALLLGDSALYLCASSLTRGSTNQPQHFGDGTRLSIL.

CDR3 loop: CASSQIRTGPEAFF. CDR3 bases: TGTGCCAGCAGTCAGATTCGGACAGGACCTGAAGCTTTCTTT. The V and J genes are TRBV6-5 and TRBJ1-1, with 7 positions matching TRBD1. CDR3 length: 14 amino acids. Per germline, CDR1 MNHEY and CDR2 SVGAGI. V lost 5 bases to trimming and J lost 6 bases; unmatched junction nucleotides: 9.

The CDR3 is CASSQRQATDTQYF. DNA of the CDR3: TGCGCCAGCAGCCAACGTCAGGCCACAGATACGCAGTATTTT. V gene TRBV4-3 combines with J gene TRBJ2-3; D unresolved. Germline CDR1 reads LGHNA; CDR2 reads YSLEER. Trimming took 2 bases from V and 2 from J, leaving 8 bases between them. The CDR3 length is 14 residues.

The rearrangement uses TRBV2 and TRBJ2-6, with D unclear. Trimming removed 6 bases at V and 2 bases at J, with 11 bases between. The CDR3 extends over 15 amino acids. CDR1 SNHLY and CDR2 FYNNEI come from the germline V gene. The CDR3 sequence: CASSEDTAGANVLTF. The CDR3 nucleotides are TGTGCCAGCAGCGAGGATACGGCTGGGGCCAACGTCCTGACTTTC.

The chain employs TRBV5-6 and TRBJ1-2; 10 positions agree with TRBD1. V shed 4 bases and J 4 bases; nucleotides not matched to a gene: 10. The length of the CDR3 is 16 residues. Germline V gives CDR1 SGHDT, CDR2 YYEEEE. CDR3 sequence reads: CASSPRQGALSYGYTF. The CDR3 DNA reads TGTGCCAGCAGCCCCCGACAGGGGGCTTTATCCTATGGCTACACCTTC.

This chain connects TRBV6-5 to TRBJ1-1; a possible D gene is TRBD1 (5 bases). The CDR3 runs to 15 residues. Germline loops: CDR1 MNHEY, CDR2 SVGAGI. V lost 0 bases, J lost 4 bases, and 12 bases lay in between. In nucleotides, the CDR3 is TGTGCCAGCAGTTACTCGGATAGGGGTGGCACTGAAGCTTTCTTT. Protein sequence: CASSYSDRGGTEAFF.

The chain employs TRBV2 and TRBJ2-1; D is undetermined. Trimming took 5 bases from V and 6 from J, leaving 8 bases between them. The germline V gene has CDR1 SNHLY and CDR2 FYNNEI. This CDR3 is 12 amino acids long. CDR3 sequence: CASSLTVNEQFF. The CDR3 DNA reads as TGTGCCAGCAGTTTGACCGTCAATGAGCAGTTCTTC. The full variable domain, its missing parts supplied by reference TRBV2 and TRBJ2-1, is EPEVTQTPSHQVTQMGQEVILRCVPISNHLYFYWYRQILGQKVEFLVSFYNNEISEKSEIFDDQFSVERPDGSNFTLKIRSTKLEDSAMYFCASSLTVNEQFFGPGTRLTVL.

This chain links TRBV12-5 with TRBJ2-5; D gene unclear. The ends were cut back, 7 bases at V and 5 bases at J, with 11 bases in the middle. The germline gives CDR1 LGHNT, CDR2 FRNRAP. CDR3 length: 12 amino acids. The CDR3 here is CASVGVSETQYF. Here the CDR3 DNA reads TGTGCTAGTGTAGGAGTGAGCGAGACCCAGTACTTC.

This clone was seen a few times. This chain joins TRBV9 and TRBJ1-5; D is unclear. The CDR3 loop spans 14 amino acids. The germline V and J ends were trimmed by 4 bases and 4 bases, with 12 bases remaining between them. Germline-derived CDR1 and CDR2 are SGDLS and YYNGEE. The CDR3: CASSPRAPNQPQHF. The CDR3, as DNA: TGTGCCAGCAGCCCCCGGGCTCCTAATCAGCCCCAGCATTTT.

The gene calls are TRBV19 and TRBJ2-6; D not resolved. The germline V and J ends were trimmed by 6 bases and 0 bases, with 9 bases remaining between them. CDR3 length: 15 residues. Germline V gene lookup returns CDR1 LNHDA and CDR2 SQIVND (reference sequence). The CDR3 protein is CASRRSGSGANVLTF. DNA of the CDR3: TGTGCCAGTAGGCGGTCAGGCTCTGGGGCCAACGTCCTGACTTTC.

The rearrangement uses TRBV4-1 and TRBJ1-6, with D unclear. The CDR3 covers 14 residues. Germline values: CDR1 MGHRA, CDR2 YSYEKL. Trimming removed 4 bases from V and 7 bases from J, with 11 bases in between. CDR3 loop: CASSRQVENSPLHF. The DNA for the CDR3 is TGCGCCAGCAGCCGGCAAGTAGAGAATTCACCCCTCCACTTT.